The 31 T cell receptor beta chains below all came from one sample that was sequenced in a study of Graves' ophthalmopathy and Graves' hyperthyroidism. The authors amplified TCR beta CDR3 regions from RNA transcripts. RT-PCR in the first round used HTBI primers; a second-round multiplex PCR followed. MiXCR was run by TCRdb on the multiplex PCR reads, yielding one entry per CDR3 protein. Here the sample spans some 520,000 distinct CDR3 sequences, around 15% being singletons. The specimen sequenced was blood. Source of these receptors: a woman in her twenties or thirties with Graves' ophthalmopathy.

A few counts support this clonotype. V is TRBV7-9 and J is TRBJ2-7, with unresolved D. V gave up 1 base and J gave up 4 bases, with 8 bases separating them. CDR1 and CDR2 (germline): SEHNR, FQNEAQ (reference sequence). The CDR3 runs to 13 residues. DNA for the CDR3: TGTGCCAGCAGCTTAGAAATAGCTTACGAGCAGTACTTC. It encodes CASSLEIAYEQYF.

This clonotype was recorded at least ten times. CDR3 protein: CASSLQFYEQYF. DNA of the CDR3: TGTGCCAGCAGCTTGCAGTTCTACGAGCAGTACTTC. The V gene is TRBV7-9, the J gene TRBJ2-7; D ambiguous. CDR1 is SEHNR, CDR2 FQNEAQ, per germline (reference sequence). The germline V and J ends were trimmed by 3 bases and 3 bases, with 6 bases remaining between them. The CDR3 consists of 12 residues. Supplemented by reference TRBV7-9 and TRBJ2-7, the full variable domain reads DTGVSQNPRHKITKRGQNVTFRCDPISEHNRLYWYRQTLGQGPEFLTYFQNEAQLEKSRLLSDRFSAERPKGSFSTLEIQRTEQGDSAMYLCASSLQFYEQYFGPGTRLTVT.

This clonotype was found a few times. This chain uses TRBV30 with TRBJ1-6; 8 bases are shared with TRBD1. Germline assignment: CDR1 GTSNPN and CDR2 SVGIG (reference sequence). The V and J ends lost 1 base and 7 bases, in that order; junction bases with no gene match: 6. The CDR3 totals 15 residues. In DNA, the CDR3 is TGTGCCTGGAGTGGCCGCCGACAGGGGAATTCACCCCTCCACTTT. It encodes CAWSGRRQGNSPLHF.

Note on this clonotype: The conserved phenylalanine or tryptophan normally closing the CDR3 is absent here, so this likely arose from a read error. The CDR3 region has the DNA TGTGCCAGCAGCTTTGCAGGGAATGGTATATCACCCCTCCACCTT. It is translated as CASSFAGNGISPLHL. The rearrangement links TRBV7-9 to TRBJ1-6; maybe TRBD1 (5 bases). Germline CDR1 is SEHNR and CDR2 is FQNEAQ (reference sequence). Between the trimmed V and J ends, which lost 3 bases and 10 bases, there was a span of 16 bases. The length of the CDR3 is 15 residues.

This clonotype was counted many times. The chain couples TRBV12-3 or TRBV12-4 to TRBJ1-1, with D uncertain. CDR3 length: 13 amino acids. V lost 7 bases to trimming and J lost 5 bases, with 14 bases between them. Here the CDR3 DNA reads TGTGCCAGCACCCGGCGCAGAGAGACTGAAGCTTTCTTT. Protein: CASTRRRETEAFF.

This clonotype is medium-sized (0.01 to 0.1%) within its sample. V usage is TRBV20-1 and J usage is TRBJ1-1; D remains unclear. Germline CDR1 and CDR2: DFQATT and SNEGSKA (reference sequence). This CDR3 comprises 12 residues. V was clipped by 1 base and J by 3 bases, with 6 bases between them. CDR3 nucleotides: TGCAGTGCTAGAGCTAGGGACACTGAAGCTTTCTTT. Protein product: CSARARDTEAFF.

A note on this clonotype: The junction differs from germline at one of its ends, possibly a read error. V gene TRBV11-2 combines with J gene TRBJ2-5, with 9 bases aligning to TRBD2. CDR3 length equals 14 residues. Germline CDR1 is SGHAT and CDR2 is FQNNGV. The CDR3: CASGLLAGGETQYF. In DNA form, the CDR3 reads TGTGCCAGCGGCTTACTAGCGGGCGGGGAGACCCAGTACTTC. Filled out from reference TRBV11-2 and TRBJ2-5, the complete variable domain reads EAGVAQSPRYKIIEKRQSVAFWCNPISGHATLYWYQQILGQGPKLLIQFQNNGVVDDSQLPKDRFSAERLKGVDSTLKIQPAKLEDSAVYLCASGLLAGGETQYFGPGTRLLVL.

This clonotype was observed at least ten times. The CDR3 is CASSLAGGILQYF. For the CDR3, the DNA is TGTGCCAGCAGCTTAGCGGGGGGTATCCTGCAGTACTTC. The chain employs TRBV7-2 and TRBJ2-7; perhaps TRBD2 as D (6 bases). CDR1 is SGHTA and CDR2 is FQGNSA in the germline V gene. V gave up 0 bases and J gave up 9 bases, with 12 bases separating them. The CDR3 contains 13 residues.

This clonotype was counted once. This chain joins TRBV24-1 and TRBJ1-1; D call uncertain. The CDR3 is made up of 14 amino acids. Germline CDR1 and CDR2: KGHDR and SFDVKD. Trimming removed 5 bases at V and 1 base at J, with 10 bases between. The CDR3, as DNA: TGTGCCACCAGTGGCTCCGGATGGAACACTGAAGCTTTCTTT. This sequence encodes CATSGSGWNTEAFF.

The sample holds many counts of this clonotype. The V and J genes are TRBV3-1 and TRBJ1-2, with a possible D match to TRBD1 (5 bases). CDR1 and CDR2 from the germline V gene are LGHDT and YNNKEL (reference sequence). The CDR3 consists of 13 residues. V dropped 2 bases and J dropped 5 bases, with 9 bases sitting between them. CDR3 region: CASSQTGTYGYTF. In DNA form, the CDR3 reads TGTGCCAGCAGCCAAACAGGAACGTATGGCTACACCTTC.

This chain uses TRBV3-1 with TRBJ2-7, with D possibly called TRBD1 or TRBD2 (5 bases each). Germline loops: CDR1 LGHDT, CDR2 YNNKEL (reference sequence). The CDR3 consists of 14 residues. V dropped 2 bases and J dropped 6 bases, with 14 bases sitting between them. Here the CDR3 DNA reads TGTGCCAGCAGCCAAACCGGTACAGGAGGCGAGCAGTACTTC. Translation: CASSQTGTGGEQYF.

This clonotype was seen many times. V and J are TRBV3-1 and TRBJ2-5, with unresolved D. CDR1 is LGHDT and CDR2 is YNNKEL in the germline V gene (reference sequence). V was clipped by 5 bases and J by 5 bases, with 6 bases between them. This CDR3 spans 11 amino acids. The CDR3 DNA follows: TGTGCCAGCAGCGTCAGGGAGACCCAGTACTTC. It is translated as CASSVRETQYF.

As regards this clonotype: A much larger clone lies a single base off, so this may be a read error. This chain links TRBV18 with TRBJ2-4, with no clear D. Deletions cut 4 bases from V and 14 bases from J, with 15 bases between. The CDR3 loop spans 12 amino acids. Germline assignment: CDR1 KGHSH and CDR2 LQKENI. In nucleotides, the CDR3 is TGTGCCAGCTCACAGAGGTTGGAGACCAAGTACTTC. Translation: CASSQRLETKYF.

The table lists this clonotype with many counts. The rearrangement uses TRBV12-3 or TRBV12-4 and TRBJ1-1; a possible D gene is TRBD1 (5 bases). The CDR3 runs to 13 residues. The V end lost 3 bases, the J end lost 4 bases, and 9 bases lay between the germline ends. The CDR3 protein is CASSFLRGTEAFF. For the CDR3, the DNA is TGTGCCAGCAGTTTTTTGAGGGGCACTGAAGCTTTCTTT.

The sample holds many counts of this clonotype. The chain carries TRBV24-1 and TRBJ2-5; TRBD1 might be the D (5 bases). The CDR3 is made up of 13 amino acids. V lost 4 bases and J lost 6, with 11 bases in between. Germline-derived CDR1 and CDR2 are KGHDR and SFDVKD. The CDR3 loop reads CATSEPGLQTQYF. The CDR3, as DNA: TGTGCCACCAGTGAACCAGGGTTGCAGACCCAGTACTTC.

This clonotype was seen many times. V gene TRBV20-1 combines with J gene TRBJ1-2; tentatively, D is TRBD1 (5 bases). The CDR3 totals 15 residues. Trimming removed 0 bases from V and 0 bases from J, with 11 bases in between. Germline CDR1 reads DFQATT; CDR2 reads SNEGSKA (reference sequence). CDR3 coding DNA: TGCAGTGCTAGAGATTGGGGGGGAGCTAACTATGGCTACACCTTC. This gives the protein CSARDWGGANYGYTF.

There are many counts of this clonotype. The rearrangement uses TRBV13 and TRBJ1-1; perhaps TRBD1 as D (5 bases). The V end lost 5 bases, the J end lost 0 bases, and 28 bases lay between the germline ends. The CDR3 sequence is 20 residues long. Per germline, CDR1 PRHDT and CDR2 FYEKMQ (reference sequence). Written as DNA, the CDR3 is TGTGCCAGCAGCCCGAGTTTGGACACCTCATACCGGGGCGTGAACACTGAAGCTTTCTTT. Translated, it gives CASSPSLDTSYRGVNTEAFF. The full variable domain, completed using reference TRBV13 and TRBJ1-1, is AAGVIQSPRHLIKEKRETATLKCYPIPRHDTVYWYQQGPGQDPQFLISFYEKMQSDKGSIPDRFSAQQFSDYHSELNMSSLELGDSALYFCASSPSLDTSYRGVNTEAFFGQGTRLTVV.

This clonotype was counted many times. This rearrangement joins TRBV30 to TRBJ2-7, with a possible D match to TRBD2 (7 bases). Trimming took 2 bases from V and 2 from J, leaving 10 bases between them. Germline V gene sequence: CDR1 GTSNPN, CDR2 SVGIG (reference sequence). There are 13 residues in the CDR3. The CDR3 loop reads CAWSRGGPYEQYF. The CDR3, as DNA: TGTGCCTGGAGTAGGGGGGGGCCCTACGAGCAGTACTTC.

This clonotype was recorded many times. J is TRBJ1-5 and V is TRBV4-2, with TRBD1 matching over 9 bases. The CDR3 loop spans 16 amino acids. CDR1 LGHNA and CDR2 YNFKEQ come from the germline V gene. The V and J ends lost 1 base and 6 bases, in that order; junction bases with no gene match: 7. The CDR3 is CASSQGTGDSGQPQHF. DNA of the CDR3: TGTGCCAGCAGCCAAGGGACAGGGGATTCGGGTCAGCCCCAGCATTTT.

This clonotype has a count of ten or more. This chain links TRBV4-2 with TRBJ2-7; the D call may be TRBD1 or TRBD2 (5 bases each). This CDR3 contains 13 residues. V lost 0 bases and J 4 bases, leaving 7 bases between the germline ends. Germline V gene sequence: CDR1 LGHNA, CDR2 YNFKEQ. DNA of the CDR3: TGTGCCAGCAGCCAAGATTGGGGGTACGAGCAGTACTTC. It is translated as CASSQDWGYEQYF.

This clonotype was seen many times. This chain links TRBV6-1 with TRBJ2-2; 14 positions match TRBD2. V was pared by 11 bases and J by 3 bases, with 5 bases of the junction left unmatched. Looked up from germline, CDR1 is MNHNS and CDR2 is SASEGT. The CDR3 length is 15 residues. The DNA for the CDR3 is TGTGCCGCAACGGGACTAGCGGGAGACACCGGGGAGCTGTTTTTT. Translated, it gives CAATGLAGDTGELFF.

This clonotype was counted ten times or more. The rearrangement links TRBV6-2 or TRBV6-3 to TRBJ2-7; the D is unclear. Germline CDR1 reads MNHEY; CDR2 reads SVGEGT. V lost 2 bases, J lost 5 bases, and 7 bases lay in between. This CDR3 is 12 amino acids long. CDR3 nucleotide sequence: TGTGCCAGCAGTTACCTCGGCAACGAGCAGTACTTC. It codes for CASSYLGNEQYF.

There are many counts of this clonotype. CDR3 loop: CASRHGVGNQPQHF. The CDR3 DNA is TGTGCCAGCAGGCATGGGGTCGGCAATCAGCCCCAGCATTTT. The chain couples TRBV27 to TRBJ1-5; unclear D gene. Germline V gene lookup returns CDR1 MNHEY and CDR2 SMNVEV (reference sequence). The CDR3 runs to 14 residues. V was trimmed by 6 bases and J by 2 bases, leaving 11 bases between them.

As for this clonotype: A much more abundant neighbour one base away suggests this may be a read error. Because the CDR3 is missing its conserved closing phenylalanine or tryptophan, this is likely a read error. The chain has TRBV3-1 and TRBJ2-2; the match to TRBD1 covers 9 bases. Looked up from germline, CDR1 is LGHDT and CDR2 is YNNKEL (reference sequence). V shed 4 bases and J 5 bases; nucleotides not matched to a gene: 11. CDR3 size: 17 residues. CDR3 nucleotides: TGTGCCAGCAGCCGGGGACATGGACAGGGGAAGACCGGGGAGCTGTTTTTG. It yields the protein CASSRGHGQGKTGELFL.

This clonotype was recorded at least ten times. The chain recombines TRBV28 with TRBJ1-1, with a weak D call TRBD1 (6 bases). The germline V and J ends were trimmed by 3 bases and 6 bases, with 17 bases remaining between them. Germline V CDR1 and CDR2: MDHEN, SYDVKM. This CDR3 has 15 residues. For the CDR3, the DNA is TGTGCCAGCAGTTTGATTGTGTGGGGGGCTGCTGAAGCTTTCTTT. Encoded protein: CASSLIVWGAAEAFF. Full variable domain (outside the CDR3, taken from reference TRBV28 and TRBJ1-1): DVKVTQSSRYLVKRTGEKVFLECVQDMDHENMFWYRQDPGLGLRLIYFSYDVKMKEKGDIPEGYSVSREKKERFSLILESASTNQTSMYLCASSLIVWGAAEAFFGQGTRLTVV.

This clonotype was seen repeatedly, ten times or more. This chain uses TRBV30 with TRBJ1-2; 8 nucleotides line up with TRBD1. In germline, CDR1 is GTSNPN, CDR2 SVGIG (reference sequence). This CDR3 has 14 residues. V lost 3 bases, J lost 8 bases, and 11 bases stayed unmatched. The CDR3 region is CAWRTGEGPRGYTF. For the CDR3, the DNA is TGTGCCTGGAGGACAGGGGAGGGCCCGCGCGGCTACACCTTC.

This clonotype was seen at least ten times. The rearrangement uses TRBV27 and TRBJ1-1; D ambiguous. The ends were cut back, 7 bases at V and 0 bases at J, with 15 bases in the middle. Germline CDR1 reads MNHEY; CDR2 reads SMNVEV (reference sequence). CDR3 length: 15 residues. CDR3 DNA: TGTGCCAGCAATAAGGGAGTCGGCATGAACACTGAAGCTTTCTTT. This encodes CASNKGVGMNTEAFF.

The gene calls are TRBV5-5 and TRBJ2-2; 8 bases fit TRBD2. The CDR3 totals 15 residues. Germline values: CDR1 SGHKS, CDR2 YYEKEE (reference sequence). J lost 3 bases, V lost 3 bases, and 4 bases had no gene match. CDR3 DNA: TGTGCCAGCAGCTCACGACTAGCGCACACCGGGGAGCTGTTTTTT. Protein product: CASSSRLAHTGELFF.

This clonotype was counted ten times or more. The chain recombines TRBV12-3 or TRBV12-4 with TRBJ1-1; D remains ambiguous. The ends were cut back, 5 bases at V and 3 bases at J, with 13 bases in the middle. CDR3 length equals 14 residues. CDR3 amino acids: CASSPWTADTEAFF. The CDR3 DNA reads TGTGCCAGCAGTCCGTGGACGGCAGACACTGAAGCTTTCTTT.

This clonotype was found a few times. DNA for the CDR3: TGTGCCAGCAGCGGAGGACTAGCGGGAGCACAAGAGACCCAGTACTTC. It specifies CASSGGLAGAQETQYF. The J gene is TRBJ2-5, the V gene TRBV5-6, with 13 bases fitting TRBD2. The CDR3 loop spans 16 amino acids. Trimming removed 4 bases from V and 2 bases from J; junction bases left unmatched: 5. Germline V gene sequence: CDR1 SGHDT, CDR2 YYEEEE.

The chain recombines TRBV4-1 with TRBJ1-1, with 9 bases lining up with TRBD1. Germline CDR1 reads MGHRA; CDR2 reads YSYEKL. This CDR3 spans 14 amino acids. Trimming took 5 bases from V and 3 from J; bases not matched to a gene: 4. In nucleotides, the CDR3 is TGCGCCAGCAGCTTCCGGACAGGGGACACTGAAGCTTTCTTT. Its protein is CASSFRTGDTEAFF.